The clone carrying this T cell receptor (beta chain) was detected a few times. Its antigen remains unidentified. This sample was included in a study of beta chain features in type 1 diabetes. Broader study findings: Cells with high TCR expression could be over-represented when cDNA is sequenced.

Trimming at V came to 5 bases and at J to 7 bases, leaving 9 bases not matched to a gene. The CDR3 runs 15 residues. Germline loops: CDR1 SGHTA, CDR2 FQGNSA. All of the isolated RNA was reverse transcribed, so expressed TCRB transcripts were sequenced. The assay was immunoSEQ multiplex PCR, and TCRdb's table has in-frame clones only and misses some. The data contain about 330,000 clones, around 10% of them singletons. Sequenced material: naive CD4+ T cells from blood. The rearrangement joins TRBV7-2 to TRBJ2-1; 9 nucleotides agree with TRBD1. The sequence derives from a woman aged 30 to 39 in good health. CDR3 nucleotides: TGTGCCAGCAGCCCGCGGGACAGGGTTAAAAATGAGCAGTTCTTC. Translated, it gives CASSPRDRVKNEQFF.